Following are 31 T cell receptor beta chains from one sample sequenced in a study of T cell responses to AZD1222 COVID-19 vaccine. Assay used: immunoSEQ multiplex PCR; TCRdb lists only in-frame clones, some missing. The sample holds roughly 200,000 clones, about 92% seen once. This sample comprised peripheral blood, obtained on day 0 of MenACWY control vaccination. The receptors come from an adult in good health.

The chain carries TRBV28 and TRBJ2-3; D is unresolved. The CDR3 sequence is 12 residues long. Germline V gene data show CDR1 as MDHEN and CDR2 as SYDVKM. Trimming removed 7 bases at V and 3 bases at J, with 8 bases between. This CDR3 is CASNRQTDTQYF. The CDR3 region has the DNA TGTGCCAGCAATCGGCAGACAGATACGCAGTATTTT.

V usage is TRBV27 and J usage is TRBJ1-5, with 9 bases identical to TRBD1. J gave up 7 bases and V 8 bases, and 6 bases lay outside the gene matches. The CDR3 is 13 residues long. Germline V CDR1 and CDR2: MNHEY, SMNVEV (reference sequence). This CDR3 is CASATGGWQPQHF. Written as DNA, the CDR3 is TGTGCCAGCGCGACAGGGGGATGGCAGCCCCAGCATTTT.

The V and J genes are TRBV24-1 and TRBJ1-2, with 8 bases that match TRBD1. Per the germline V gene, CDR1 is KGHDR and CDR2 is SFDVKD. The J segment lost 5 bases and the V segment lost 3 bases, leaving 4 bases of the junction unmatched. The CDR3 is 14 residues long. CDR3 protein: CATSDGGTGYGYTF. Here the CDR3 DNA reads TGTGCCACCAGTGATGGCGGGACAGGATATGGCTACACCTTC.

This chain connects TRBV5-6 to TRBJ1-5; the D is unclear. The CDR3 is made up of 14 amino acids. Germline-derived CDR1 and CDR2 are SGHDT and YYEEEE. V lost 0 bases to trimming and J lost 3 bases, with 7 bases between them. In DNA form, the CDR3 reads TGTGCCAGCAGCTTGGGGCTAATCAATCAGCCCCAGCATTTT. It translates to CASSLGLINQPQHF. The whole variable domain, remainder taken from reference TRBV5-6 and TRBJ1-5, is DAGVTQSPTHLIKTRGQQVTLRCSPKSGHDTVSWYQQALGQGPQFIFQYYEEEERQRGNFPDRFSGHQFPNYSSELNVNALLLGDSALYLCASSLGLINQPQHFGDGTRLSIL.

This chain joins TRBV27 and TRBJ1-6; possibly TRBD1 for D (6 bases). The CDR3 runs to 16 residues. With 6 bases removed from V and 1 base from J, the gap between germline ends came to 13 bases. The germline V gene encodes CDR1 MNHEY and CDR2 SMNVEV (reference sequence). The CDR3 region is CASSPKGVSYNSPLHF. The CDR3 DNA is TGTGCCAGCAGCCCGAAGGGGGTGTCCTATAATTCACCCCTCCACTTT.

CDR3 bases: TGTGCCAGTAGTATCCCGGGTACCCTTGGAAACACCATATATTTT. Translation gives CASSIPGTLGNTIYF. The J gene is TRBJ1-3, the V gene TRBV19; D uncertain. The V and J ends lost 3 bases and 3 bases respectively, with 12 bases between them. The CDR3 is 15 residues long. Germline V CDR1 and CDR2: LNHDA, SQIVND (reference sequence).

This rearrangement joins TRBV6-5 to TRBJ2-1, with D possibly TRBD2 on 6 matching bases. Per the germline V gene, CDR1 is MNHEY and CDR2 is SVGAGI. The length of the CDR3 is 15 residues. Trimming removed 6 bases at V and 3 bases at J, with 15 bases between. In DNA form, the CDR3 reads TGTGCCAGCAGCCCCCGCGCGGGGTACTACAATGAGCAGTTCTTC. It specifies CASSPRAGYYNEQFF.

V gene TRBV19 combines with J gene TRBJ2-1; 13 bases are shared with TRBD2. Germline CDR1 is LNHDA and CDR2 is SQIVND (reference sequence). Trimming took 5 bases from V and 10 from J; bases not matched to a gene: 11. The CDR3 covers 16 residues. CDR3 region: CASSVTTSGGAREQFF. The CDR3 region has the DNA TGTGCCAGTAGTGTGACTACTAGCGGGGGGGCCCGGGAGCAGTTCTTC.

This clone was detected once. The chain links TRBV5-1 to TRBJ1-6, with TRBD1 identical over 9 bases. Trimming took 6 bases from V and 0 from J; bases not matched to a gene: 4. Per the germline V gene, CDR1 is SGHRS and CDR2 is YFSETQ. The CDR3 has 16 amino acids. CDR3 bases: TGCGCCAGCAAATTACAGGGGGCCTCCTATAATTCACCCCTCCACTTT. This encodes CASKLQGASYNSPLHF.

The J gene is TRBJ2-5, the V gene TRBV7-2, with TRBD2 as a possible D gene (5 bases). The CDR3 runs 12 residues. V lost 1 base, J lost 11 bases, and 11 bases lay in between. CDR1 SGHTA and CDR2 FQGNSA come from the germline V gene. The CDR3 sequence is CASSLEAGSQYF. The DNA of the CDR3 is TGTGCCAGCAGCTTAGAGGCGGGTTCTCAGTACTTC.

This clone showed up just once. CDR3 in DNA: TGCGCCAGCAGCTTATCCCGAGGAGGCACAGATACGCAGTATTTT. It is translated as CASSLSRGGTDTQYF. The chain recombines TRBV5-1 with TRBJ2-3, with D hard to call. The CDR3 contains 15 residues. The ends were cut back, 2 bases at V and 1 base at J, with 11 bases in the middle. Germline V CDR1 and CDR2: SGHRS, YFSETQ.

The CDR3, as DNA: TGTGCCAGCAGTGGCCTCAAGCGGCACACAGATACGCAGTATTTT. Protein: CASSGLKRHTDTQYF. The rearrangement uses TRBV6-6 and TRBJ2-3; tentative D call: TRBD2 (5 bases). Germline CDR1 reads MNHNY; CDR2 reads SVGAGI (reference sequence). V dropped 5 bases and J dropped 2 bases, with 14 bases sitting between them. The CDR3 consists of 15 residues.

The chain carries TRBV27 and TRBJ2-2, with D uncertain. The CDR3 covers 15 residues. In germline, CDR1 is MNHEY, CDR2 SMNVEV (reference sequence). V was shortened by 5 bases and J by 7 bases, with 17 bases between the two germline ends. The DNA of the CDR3 is TGTGCCAGCAGTCCCCTGCTAGGATTAGGCGGGGAGCTGTTTTTT. This translates into CASSPLLGLGGELFF.

This clone was detected once. This chain joins TRBV5-6 and TRBJ1-2; D call uncertain. The V and J ends lost 7 bases and 5 bases respectively, with 21 bases between them. CDR1 and CDR2 (germline): SGHDT, YYEEEE. CDR3 size: 15 residues. The CDR3 is CASVPWAGVLYGYTF. Written as DNA, the CDR3 is TGTGCCAGCGTACCGTGGGCCGGCGTACTGTATGGCTACACCTTC.

The chain employs TRBV7-2 and TRBJ2-3; 9 bases map to TRBD2. V was clipped by 5 bases and J by 1 base; unmatched bases: 7. The germline V gene has CDR1 SGHTA and CDR2 FQGNSA. The CDR3 covers 16 residues. This CDR3 reads CASSPGVAGGTDTQYF. DNA of the CDR3: TGTGCCAGCAGCCCCGGGGTAGCGGGGGGCACAGATACGCAGTATTTT.

The rearrangement joins TRBV2 to TRBJ1-1; D is undetermined. CDR1 is SNHLY and CDR2 is FYNNEI in the germline V gene. Trimming took 6 bases from V and 1 from J, leaving 15 bases between them. CDR3 length: 15 amino acids. CDR3 DNA: TGTGCCAGCAGCCATCCCGGCCGGGAGAACACTGAAGCTTTCTTT. Translation: CASSHPGRENTEAFF.

This chain uses TRBV6-5 with TRBJ2-3, with D possibly called TRBD1 or TRBD2 (6 bases each). Looked up from germline, CDR1 is MNHEY and CDR2 is SVGAGI. The CDR3 loop spans 15 amino acids. The V gene lost 6 bases and the J gene lost 1 base, with 14 bases spanning the gap. The CDR3 nucleotides are TGTGCCAGCAGCCCAGGGGAGGTGGGCACAGATACGCAGTATTTT. Translating it yields CASSPGEVGTDTQYF.

This rearrangement joins TRBV5-1 to TRBJ1-4, with D perhaps TRBD1 (5 bases). Trimming took 1 base from V and 4 from J, leaving 8 bases between them. The CDR3 spans 14 residues. CDR1 and CDR2 from the germline V gene are SGHRS and YFSETQ. CDR3 sequence: CASSLTGDNEKLFF. As DNA, the CDR3 is TGCGCCAGCAGCTTGACAGGCGATAATGAAAAACTGTTTTTT.

This chain joins TRBV21-1 and TRBJ1-6. TRBV21-1 is assigned pseudogene status. The CDR3 covers 14 residues. The CDR3 sequence is CASSKGIKNSPLHF. CDR3 nucleotide sequence: TGTGCCAGCAGCAAAGGAATCAAAAATTCACCCCTCCACTTT.

This chain connects TRBV5-4 to TRBJ2-3, with TRBD1 matching over 10 bases. The germline CDR1 and CDR2 sequences are SGHNT and YYREEE (reference sequence). V shed 3 bases, J shed 5 bases, and the junction held 9 bases outside the gene matches. The CDR3 loop spans 16 amino acids. Written as DNA, the CDR3 is TGTGCCAGCAGCTCACCGACCGACAGGGGGCGAGATACGCAGTATTTT. Amino acid sequence: CASSSPTDRGRDTQYF.

The chain uses TRBV24-1 and TRBJ1-1, with D maybe TRBD1 (5 bases). The CDR3 loop spans 18 amino acids. Germline V gene data show CDR1 as KGHDR and CDR2 as SFDVKD. Trimming removed 2 bases at V and 5 bases at J, with 23 bases between. This chain's CDR3 is CATSDSIPGPDELTEAFF. Written as DNA, the CDR3 is TGTGCCACCAGTGATTCTATTCCGGGACCCGACGAACTTACTGAAGCTTTCTTT.

The chain combines TRBV24-1 with TRBJ2-4, with TRBD2 as a possible D gene (7 bases). The length of the CDR3 is 15 residues. Germline V gives CDR1 KGHDR, CDR2 SFDVKD. Between the trimmed V and J ends, which lost 1 base and 8 bases, there was a span of 14 bases. CDR3 region: CATSDFRQGRDIQYF. The CDR3 DNA is TGTGCCACCAGTGATTTTCGCCAGGGGAGGGACATTCAGTACTTC.

This chain uses TRBV5-1 with TRBJ2-1; 8 nucleotides agree with TRBD2. The CDR3 consists of 17 residues. After removal of 3 bases from V and 5 bases from J, the junction contained 13 bases not matched to a gene. Germline-derived CDR1 and CDR2 are SGHRS and YFSETQ. The CDR3 protein is CASSSGGVALADNEQFF. The CDR3 coding sequence is TGCGCCAGCAGCTCCGGGGGGGTAGCACTGGCCGACAATGAGCAGTTCTTC.

The rearrangement uses TRBV18 and TRBJ1-1; a weak D match, TRBD1 (5 bases). V was cut by 10 bases and J by 3 bases, with 15 bases left in between. Germline CDR1 is KGHSH and CDR2 is LQKENI. The CDR3 extends over 13 amino acids. The CDR3 loop reads CATYQARDTEAFF. For the CDR3, the DNA is TGTGCCACCTATCAAGCCAGGGACACTGAAGCTTTCTTT.

The chain uses TRBV7-2 and TRBJ1-5, with a tentative D call TRBD1 (6 bases). Germline CDR1 and CDR2: SGHTA and FQGNSA. The CDR3 is 16 residues long. V was trimmed by 2 bases and J by 3 bases, leaving 14 bases between them. In DNA, the CDR3 is TGTGCCAGCAGCTTAAGGGGGACTACTCTCAATCAGCCCCAGCATTTT. This codes for CASSLRGTTLNQPQHF.

The chain is built from TRBV5-1 and TRBJ1-4, with no clear D. This CDR3 has 16 amino acids. V was clipped by 4 bases and J by 2 bases, with 15 bases between them. Germline assignment: CDR1 SGHRS and CDR2 YFSETQ. The DNA for the CDR3 is TGCGCCAGCAGCCCTGGGCCCCAAGGCACTAATGAAAAACTGTTTTTT. As protein: CASSPGPQGTNEKLFF.

The chain carries TRBV7-9 and TRBJ2-6; D gene ambiguous. V was pared by 0 bases and J by 7 bases, with 10 bases between. This CDR3 comprises 15 residues. CDR1 is SEHNR and CDR2 is FQNEAQ in the germline V gene (reference sequence). The CDR3 is CASSLAGYDANVLTF. CDR3 coding DNA: TGTGCCAGCAGCTTAGCAGGATACGACGCCAACGTCCTGACTTTC.

V usage is TRBV5-6 and J usage is TRBJ2-7; D is perhaps TRBD1 or TRBD2 (5 bases each). CDR1 SGHDT and CDR2 YYEEEE come from the germline V gene. V was pared by 3 bases and J by 6 bases, with 10 bases between. The CDR3 spans 12 residues. Written as DNA, the CDR3 is TGTGCCAGCAGCTGGGGACGGGGCGAGCAGTACTTC. As protein: CASSWGRGEQYF. Full variable domain (remainder filled in from reference TRBV5-6 and TRBJ2-7): DAGVTQSPTHLIKTRGQQVTLRCSPKSGHDTVSWYQQALGQGPQFIFQYYEEEERQRGNFPDRFSGHQFPNYSSELNVNALLLGDSALYLCASSWGRGEQYFGPGTRLTVT.

The chain carries TRBV29-1 and TRBJ1-1; TRBD1 matches 7 bases. CDR1 and CDR2 (germline): SQVTM, ANQGSEA. J was trimmed by 5 bases and V by 3 bases; bases with no gene match: 6. The CDR3 loop spans 13 amino acids. The CDR3 coding sequence is TGCAGCGTTGACAGACAGGGAGGGACTGAAGCTTTCTTT. It yields the protein CSVDRQGGTEAFF.

The genes are TRBV19 and TRBJ2-7, with 9 bases lining up with TRBD1. The V and J ends lost 8 bases and 3 bases, in that order; junction bases with no gene match: 14. Germline V lookup: CDR1 LNHDA, CDR2 SQIVND (reference sequence). The CDR3 runs to 16 residues. The CDR3, as DNA: TGTGCCAGTTCCATTCCGGGACAGGGACATGACTACGAGCAGTACTTC. Translation gives CASSIPGQGHDYEQYF.

The V call is TRBV5-4, the J call TRBJ2-3; 10 bases map to TRBD2. CDR1 and CDR2 (germline): SGHNT, YYREEE (reference sequence). The CDR3 extends over 17 amino acids. V dropped 0 bases and J dropped 0; count of bases not matched to a gene: 4. In DNA form, the CDR3 reads TGTGCCAGCAGCTTGGCGGGACTAGCGACTAGCACAGATACGCAGTATTTT. Translated, it gives CASSLAGLATSTDTQYF.